A selection of T cell receptor beta chains follows, all from one sample in a study of blood T cell repertoires in COVID-19. Generated by immunoSEQ multiplex PCR, the TCRdb table keeps only in-frame clones and is missing some. The sample carries fewer than 85,000 clones, 88% recorded once. Sequenced: peripheral blood. Every receptor here comes from a human donor in a cohort sampled during active COVID-19. The CDR3 runs from the conserved cysteine through the conserved F or W. D genes are given only for firm matches. Clone size appears in some rows only: once, few, many, or a class for an expanded clone.

d_gene: TRBD2; abundance: .; len: 15; j_gene: TRBJ2-2; v_gene: TRBV28; CDR3nt: TGTGCCAGCCGAGGGACTAGCGGGGGCGGCGGGGAGCTGTTTTTT; CDR3aa: CASRGTSGGGGELFF
d_gene: TRBD1; abundance: few; len: 13; j_gene: TRBJ1-5; v_gene: TRBV6-2/TRBV6-3; CDR3nt: TGTGCCAGCAGTAGGACAGGGAATCAGCCCCAGCATTTT; CDR3aa: CASSRTGNQPQHF
d_gene: .; abundance: .; len: 17; j_gene: TRBJ2-2; v_gene: TRBV27; CDR3nt: TGTGCCAGCAGTTTGGAGTCTCGGCCTACGAACACCGGGGAGCTGTTTTTT; CDR3aa: CASSLESRPTNTGELFF
d_gene: TRBD1; abundance: .; len: 13; j_gene: TRBJ2-5; v_gene: TRBV12-5; CDR3nt: TGTGCTAGTGCCGATGACAGGGATGAGACCCAGTACTTC; CDR3aa: CASADDRDETQYF
d_gene: .; abundance: .; len: 13; j_gene: TRBJ2-7; v_gene: TRBV7-2; CDR3nt: TGTGCCAGCAGGTCAACGGGGTCCTACGAGCAGTACTTC; CDR3aa: CASRSTGSYEQYF
d_gene: .; abundance: .; len: 16; j_gene: TRBJ1-1; v_gene: TRBV5-5; CDR3nt: TGTGCCAGCAGCCCCCGGGTCGTGGAGGGGAACACTGAAGCTTTCTTT; CDR3aa: CASSPRVVEGNTEAFF
d_gene: .; abundance: .; len: 14; j_gene: TRBJ2-5; v_gene: TRBV20-1; CDR3nt: TGCAGTGCTAGTAGCTCTCTAAAACAAGAGACCCAGTACTTC; CDR3aa: CSASSSLKQETQYF
d_gene: .; abundance: .; len: 14; j_gene: TRBJ1-1; v_gene: TRBV11-2; CDR3nt: TGTGCCAGCAGCTTAGATGCGGCCTCAGTTCTAGCTTTCTTT; CDR3aa: CASSLDAASVLAFF
d_gene: TRBD1; abundance: .; len: 14; j_gene: TRBJ2-3; v_gene: TRBV7-8; CDR3nt: TGTGCCACCAGTGGGACACAGGGGCCAGATACGCAGTATTTT; CDR3aa: CATSGTQGPDTQYF
d_gene: TRBD1; abundance: .; len: 15; j_gene: TRBJ2-1; v_gene: TRBV9; CDR3nt: TGTGCCAGCAGCGCCCCAGGGACAGCTTACAATGAGCAGTTCTTC; CDR3aa: CASSAPGTAYNEQFF
d_gene: TRBD2; abundance: once; len: 16; j_gene: TRBJ2-5; v_gene: TRBV5-4; CDR3nt: TGTGCCAGCAGCCTGGGCGAGTTTAGCGGGGGGGGGACCCAGTACTTC; CDR3aa: CASSLGEFSGGGTQYF
d_gene: TRBD1; abundance: .; len: 16; j_gene: TRBJ2-3; v_gene: TRBV3-1/TRBV3-2; CDR3nt: TGTGCCAGCAGCCAAGGGGGACAGGGGAGGACAGATACGCAGTATTTT; CDR3aa: CASSQGGQGRTDTQYF
d_gene: .; abundance: .; len: 15; j_gene: TRBJ2-1; v_gene: TRBV14; CDR3nt: TGTGCCAGCAGCCGGTCTATCGGGTCCTACAATGAGCAGTTCTTC; CDR3aa: CASSRSIGSYNEQFF
d_gene: TRBD1; abundance: .; len: 18; j_gene: TRBJ1-5; v_gene: TRBV13; CDR3nt: TGTGCCAGCAGCTTAGTTTCAGGGGGTGGCGTTAGCAATCAGCCCCAGCATTTT; CDR3aa: CASSLVSGGGVSNQPQHF
d_gene: .; abundance: .; len: 15; j_gene: TRBJ1-6; v_gene: TRBV2; CDR3nt: TGTGCCAGCGGCTCCCGGCAGACATATAATTCACCCCTCCACTTT; CDR3aa: CASGSRQTYNSPLHF
d_gene: .; abundance: .; len: 13; j_gene: TRBJ1-6; v_gene: TRBV6-4; CDR3nt: TGTGCCAGTTCAGTAGGGGCTGGTTCACCCCTCCACTTT; CDR3aa: CASSVGAGSPLHF
d_gene: TRBD2; abundance: few; len: 14; j_gene: TRBJ2-7; v_gene: TRBV27; CDR3nt: TGTGCCAGCAGTTTATTAGCGGGGAGGTTCGAGCAGTACTTC; CDR3aa: CASSLLAGRFEQYF
d_gene: .; abundance: .; len: 15; j_gene: TRBJ1-4; v_gene: TRBV6-2/TRBV6-3; CDR3nt: TGTGCCAGCAGTTACGTCGGGGACTTCGATGAAAAACTGTTTTTT; CDR3aa: CASSYVGDFDEKLFF
d_gene: TRBD1; abundance: few; len: 18; j_gene: TRBJ1-6; v_gene: TRBV4-1; CDR3nt: TGCGCCAGCAGCCCCACGGTAATCGGACAGGGTGGGCATTCACCCCTCCACTTT; CDR3aa: CASSPTVIGQGGHSPLHF
d_gene: TRBD1; abundance: once; len: 14; j_gene: TRBJ1-4; v_gene: TRBV2; CDR3nt: TGTGCCAGCAGTGAAGCGGGACAGGGGCTGAAACTGTTTTTT; CDR3aa: CASSEAGQGLKLFF
d_gene: TRBD2; abundance: .; len: 16; j_gene: TRBJ2-3; v_gene: TRBV11-1; CDR3nt: TGTGCCAGCAGCTTCGGGACTAGCGGCACCACAGATACGCAGTATTTT; CDR3aa: CASSFGTSGTTDTQYF
d_gene: .; abundance: .; len: 14; j_gene: TRBJ1-2; v_gene: TRBV5-8; CDR3nt: TGTGCCAGCAGCTTGGCCGTTACAGAGGGTGGCTACACCTTC; CDR3aa: CASSLAVTEGGYTF
d_gene: .; abundance: .; len: 15; j_gene: TRBJ2-1; v_gene: TRBV5-4; CDR3nt: TGTGCCAGCAGCTTGGACTGGAGCTCCTACAATGAGCAGTTCTTC; CDR3aa: CASSLDWSSYNEQFF
d_gene: .; abundance: .; len: 12; j_gene: TRBJ2-5; v_gene: TRBV5-1; CDR3nt: TGCGCCAGCAGCTTGAGAGAAGAGACCCAGTACTTC; CDR3aa: CASSLREETQYF
d_gene: TRBD1; abundance: .; len: 15; j_gene: TRBJ1-1; v_gene: TRBV7-9; CDR3nt: TGTGCCAGCAGCCTCACATCCCGGGACAGAGATGAAGCTTTCTTT; CDR3aa: CASSLTSRDRDEAFF
d_gene: TRBD1; abundance: .; len: 14; j_gene: TRBJ1-4; v_gene: TRBV7-2; CDR3nt: TGTGCCAGCGCCAAGGACAGGGGAGACGAAAAACTGTTTTTT; CDR3aa: CASAKDRGDEKLFF
d_gene: .; abundance: .; len: 16; j_gene: TRBJ2-3; v_gene: TRBV4-1; CDR3nt: TGCGCCAGCAGCCAACAGCTTCTCAAAGGGGCAGATACGCAGTATTTT; CDR3aa: CASSQQLLKGADTQYF
d_gene: TRBD2; abundance: .; len: 16; j_gene: TRBJ2-7; v_gene: TRBV11-3; CDR3nt: TGTGCCACCCGGGAGGATTCCGGGACGAGGGACTACGAGCAGTACTTC; CDR3aa: CATREDSGTRDYEQYF
d_gene: .; abundance: .; len: 13; j_gene: TRBJ2-1; v_gene: TRBV28; CDR3nt: TGTGCCAGCAGTCGCGGGGCAGTGGATGAGCAGTTCTTC; CDR3aa: CASSRGAVDEQFF
d_gene: TRBD2; abundance: .; len: 15; j_gene: TRBJ2-3; v_gene: TRBV14; CDR3nt: TGTGCCAGCAGCCAACGCCCCGGGAGGGCGGATACGCAGTATTTT; CDR3aa: CASSQRPGRADTQYF
d_gene: TRBD1; abundance: .; len: 16; j_gene: TRBJ2-5; v_gene: TRBV5-4; CDR3nt: TGTGCCAGCAGCGCCGGACAGGGGGTTGGCCAAGAGACCCAGTACTTC; CDR3aa: CASSAGQGVGQETQYF
d_gene: TRBD2; abundance: .; len: 15; j_gene: TRBJ2-1; v_gene: TRBV27; CDR3nt: TGTGCCAGCAGTGCAACTAGCGGTTCCTACAATGAGCAGTTCTTC; CDR3aa: CASSATSGSYNEQFF
d_gene: TRBD1; abundance: .; len: 16; j_gene: TRBJ2-5; v_gene: TRBV7-9; CDR3nt: TGTGCCAGCAGCTTAGCCTCAGGACAGGGACAAGAGACCCAGTACTTC; CDR3aa: CASSLASGQGQETQYF
d_gene: TRBD2; abundance: .; len: 17; j_gene: TRBJ2-3; v_gene: TRBV2; CDR3nt: TGTGCCAGCAGTGTGGCTAGCGGGGGGGTCTCGACAGATACGCAGTATTTT; CDR3aa: CASSVASGGVSTDTQYF
d_gene: .; abundance: .; len: 13; j_gene: TRBJ1-1; v_gene: TRBV19; CDR3nt: TGTGCCAGCCGACAGATCATGAACACTGAAGCTTTCTTT; CDR3aa: CASRQIMNTEAFF
d_gene: .; abundance: once; len: 16; j_gene: TRBJ2-7; v_gene: TRBV3-1/TRBV3-2; CDR3nt: TGTGCCAGCAGCCAAGATAGGTCCAGGTTCATCTCCGAGCAGTACTTC; CDR3aa: CASSQDRSRFISEQYF
d_gene: TRBD2; abundance: .; len: 16; j_gene: TRBJ2-5; v_gene: TRBV11-2; CDR3nt: TGTGCCAGCAGCTTAGCTCGGGCGCGGGAGGGGGCGACCCAGTACTTC; CDR3aa: CASSLARAREGATQYF
d_gene: TRBD1; abundance: .; len: 16; j_gene: TRBJ2-2; v_gene: TRBV19; CDR3nt: TGTGCCAGTAGTCCCCGACAGGGGGCTCACACCGGGGAGCTGTTTTTT; CDR3aa: CASSPRQGAHTGELFF
d_gene: TRBD2; abundance: .; len: 15; j_gene: TRBJ2-1; v_gene: TRBV19; CDR3nt: TGTGCCAGTAGAAAGACTAGCGGGCTTTACAATGAGCAGTTCTTC; CDR3aa: CASRKTSGLYNEQFF
d_gene: .; abundance: .; len: 14; j_gene: TRBJ2-7; v_gene: TRBV3-1/TRBV3-2; CDR3nt: TGTGCCAGCAGCCAAGATGGGCAGTCCTACGAGCAGTACTTC; CDR3aa: CASSQDGQSYEQYF